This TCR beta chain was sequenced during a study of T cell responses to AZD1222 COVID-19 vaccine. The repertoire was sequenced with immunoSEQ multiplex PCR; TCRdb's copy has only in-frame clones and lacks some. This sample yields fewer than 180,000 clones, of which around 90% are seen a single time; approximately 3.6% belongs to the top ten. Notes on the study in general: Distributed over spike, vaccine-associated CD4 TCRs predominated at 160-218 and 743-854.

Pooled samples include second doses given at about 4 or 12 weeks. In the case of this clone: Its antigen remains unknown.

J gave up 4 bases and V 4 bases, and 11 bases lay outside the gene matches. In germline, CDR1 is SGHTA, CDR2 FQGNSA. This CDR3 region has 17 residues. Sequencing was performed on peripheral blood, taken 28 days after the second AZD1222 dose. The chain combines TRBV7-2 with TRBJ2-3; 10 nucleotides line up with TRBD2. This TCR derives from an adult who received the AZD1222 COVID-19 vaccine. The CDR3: CASSWLILAGVADTQYF. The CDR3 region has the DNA TGTGCCAGCAGCTGGTTAATTCTAGCGGGAGTTGCAGATACGCAGTATTTT. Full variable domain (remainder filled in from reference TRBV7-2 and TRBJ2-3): GAGVSQSPSNKVTEKGKDVELRCDPISGHTALYWYRQSLGQGLEFLIYFQGNSAPDKSGLPSDRFSAERTGGSVSTLTIQRTQQEDSAVYLCASSWLILAGVADTQYFGPGTRLTVL.